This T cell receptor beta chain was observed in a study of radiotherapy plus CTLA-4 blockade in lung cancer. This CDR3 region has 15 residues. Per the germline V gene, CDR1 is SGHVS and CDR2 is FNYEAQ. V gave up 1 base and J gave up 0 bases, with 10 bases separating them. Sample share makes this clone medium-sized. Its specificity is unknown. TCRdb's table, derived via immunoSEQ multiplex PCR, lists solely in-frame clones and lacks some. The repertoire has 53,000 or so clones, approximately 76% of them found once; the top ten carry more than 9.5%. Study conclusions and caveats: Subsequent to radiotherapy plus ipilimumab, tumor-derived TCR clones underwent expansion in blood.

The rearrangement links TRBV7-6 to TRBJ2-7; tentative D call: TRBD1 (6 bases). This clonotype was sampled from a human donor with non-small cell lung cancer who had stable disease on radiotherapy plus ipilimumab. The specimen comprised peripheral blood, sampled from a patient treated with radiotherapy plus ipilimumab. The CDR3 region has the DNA TGTGCCAGCAGCTTAGGGCAGGGGAGCTCCTACGAGCAGTACTTC. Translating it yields CASSLGQGSSYEQYF.